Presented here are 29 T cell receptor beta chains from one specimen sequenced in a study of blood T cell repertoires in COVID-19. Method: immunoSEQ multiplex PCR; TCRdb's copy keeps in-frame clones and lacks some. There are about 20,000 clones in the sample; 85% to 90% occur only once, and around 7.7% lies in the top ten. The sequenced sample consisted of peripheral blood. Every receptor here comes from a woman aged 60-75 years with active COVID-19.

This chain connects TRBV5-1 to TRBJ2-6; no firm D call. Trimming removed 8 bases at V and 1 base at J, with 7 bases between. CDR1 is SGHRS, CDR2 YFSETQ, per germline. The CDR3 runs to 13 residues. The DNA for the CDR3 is TGCGCCAGTAGAAGATCTGGGGCCAACGTCCTGACTTTC. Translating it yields CASRRSGANVLTF.

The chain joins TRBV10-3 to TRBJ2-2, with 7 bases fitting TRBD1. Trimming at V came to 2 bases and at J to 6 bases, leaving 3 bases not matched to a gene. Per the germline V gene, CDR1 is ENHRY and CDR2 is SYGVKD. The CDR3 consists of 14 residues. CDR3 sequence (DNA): TGTGCCATCAGTGAGGGGACAGATTCCGGGGAGCTGTTTTTT. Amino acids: CAISEGTDSGELFF.

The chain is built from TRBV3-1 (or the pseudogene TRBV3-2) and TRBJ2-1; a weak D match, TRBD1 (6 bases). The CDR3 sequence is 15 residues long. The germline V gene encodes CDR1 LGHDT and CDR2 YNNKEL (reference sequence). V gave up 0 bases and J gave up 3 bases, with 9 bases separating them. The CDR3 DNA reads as TGTGCCAGCAGCCAAGACGAGGGGGTCTACAATGAGCAGTTCTTC. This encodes CASSQDEGVYNEQFF.

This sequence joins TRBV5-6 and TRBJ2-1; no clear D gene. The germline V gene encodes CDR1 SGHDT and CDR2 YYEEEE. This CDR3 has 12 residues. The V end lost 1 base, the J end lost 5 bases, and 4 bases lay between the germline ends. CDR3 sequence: CASSLYDNEQFF. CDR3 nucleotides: TGTGCCAGCAGCTTGTATGACAATGAGCAGTTCTTC.

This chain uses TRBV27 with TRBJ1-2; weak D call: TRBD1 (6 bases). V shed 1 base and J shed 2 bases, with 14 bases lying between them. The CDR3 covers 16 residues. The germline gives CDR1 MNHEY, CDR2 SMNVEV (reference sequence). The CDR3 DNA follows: TGTGCCAGCAGTTTATTGCGTCCAGGGGAAAACTATGGCTACACCTTC. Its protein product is CASSLLRPGENYGYTF.

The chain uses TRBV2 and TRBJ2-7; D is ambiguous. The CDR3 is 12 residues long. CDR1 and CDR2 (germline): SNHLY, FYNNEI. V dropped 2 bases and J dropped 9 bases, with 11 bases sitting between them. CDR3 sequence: CASSERRSGQYF. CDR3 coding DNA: TGTGCCAGCAGTGAAAGACGGAGTGGGCAGTACTTC.

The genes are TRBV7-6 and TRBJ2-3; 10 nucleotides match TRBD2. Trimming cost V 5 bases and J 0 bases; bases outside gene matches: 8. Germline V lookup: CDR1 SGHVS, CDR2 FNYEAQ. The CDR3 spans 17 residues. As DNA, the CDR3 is TGTGCCAGCAGCCCTCACGGACTAGCGGATAGCACAGATACGCAGTATTTT. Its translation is CASSPHGLADSTDTQYF.

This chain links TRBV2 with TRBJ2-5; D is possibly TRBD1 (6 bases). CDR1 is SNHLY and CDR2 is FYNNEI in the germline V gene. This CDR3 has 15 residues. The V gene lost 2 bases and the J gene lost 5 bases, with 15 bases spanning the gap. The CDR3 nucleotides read TGTGCCAGCAGTGAATGGTGGGGAAGGGGGGAGACCCAGTACTTC. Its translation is CASSEWWGRGETQYF.

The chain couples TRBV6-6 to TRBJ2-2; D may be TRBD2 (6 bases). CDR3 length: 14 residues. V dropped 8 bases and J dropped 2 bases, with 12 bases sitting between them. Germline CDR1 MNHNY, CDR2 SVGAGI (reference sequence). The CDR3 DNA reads TGTGCCAGCTGTCGGGGGAGAAACACCGGGGAGCTGTTTTTT. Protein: CASCRGRNTGELFF.

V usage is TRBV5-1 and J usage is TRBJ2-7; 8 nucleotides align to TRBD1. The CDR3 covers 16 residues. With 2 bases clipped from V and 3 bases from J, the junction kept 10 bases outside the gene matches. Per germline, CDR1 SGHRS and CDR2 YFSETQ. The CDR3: CASSFGRGPTDYEQYF. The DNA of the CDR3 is TGCGCCAGCAGCTTCGGCAGGGGGCCAACTGACTACGAGCAGTACTTC.

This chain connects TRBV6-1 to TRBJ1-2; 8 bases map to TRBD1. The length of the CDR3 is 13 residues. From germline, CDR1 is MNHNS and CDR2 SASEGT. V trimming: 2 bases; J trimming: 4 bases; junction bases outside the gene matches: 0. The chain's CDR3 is CASSETGGYGYTF. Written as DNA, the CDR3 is TGTGCCAGCAGTGAAACAGGGGGCTATGGCTACACCTTC.

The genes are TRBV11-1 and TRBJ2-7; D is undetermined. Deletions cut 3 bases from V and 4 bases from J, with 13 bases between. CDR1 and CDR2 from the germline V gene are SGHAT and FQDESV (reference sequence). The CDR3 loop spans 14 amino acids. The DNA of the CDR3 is TGTGCCAGCAGCTTTGGAGAAACGCAGTACGAGCAGTACTTC. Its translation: CASSFGETQYEQYF.

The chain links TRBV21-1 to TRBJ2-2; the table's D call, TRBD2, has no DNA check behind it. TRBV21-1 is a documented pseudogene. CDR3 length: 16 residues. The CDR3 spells CASSKDRGENTGELFF. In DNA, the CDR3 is TGTGCCAGCAGCAAAGACCGGGGGGAGAACACCGGGGAGCTGTTTTTT.

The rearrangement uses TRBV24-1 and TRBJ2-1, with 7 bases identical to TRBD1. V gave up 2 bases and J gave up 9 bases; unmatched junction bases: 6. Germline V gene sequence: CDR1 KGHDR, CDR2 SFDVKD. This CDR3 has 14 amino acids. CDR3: CATSDSRDSSEQFF. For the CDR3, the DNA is TGTGCCACCAGTGATTCCCGGGACAGCAGTGAGCAGTTCTTC.

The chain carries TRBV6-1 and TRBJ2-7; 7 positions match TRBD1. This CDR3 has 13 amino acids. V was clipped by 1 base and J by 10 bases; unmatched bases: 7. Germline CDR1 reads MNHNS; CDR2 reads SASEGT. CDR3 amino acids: CASSEGVGQLQYF. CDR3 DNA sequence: TGTGCCAGCAGTGAAGGGGTGGGACAGCTCCAGTACTTC.

The DNA of the CDR3 is TGTGCCAGCAGTACCCAGGGGCGGCCCCAGCATTTT. This translates into CASSTQGRPQHF. The chain recombines TRBV2 with TRBJ1-5, with D perhaps TRBD1 (6 bases). Trimming shortened V by 5 bases and J by 9 bases, and 11 bases separated the two germline ends. The CDR3 extends over 12 amino acids. The germline V gene has CDR1 SNHLY and CDR2 FYNNEI.

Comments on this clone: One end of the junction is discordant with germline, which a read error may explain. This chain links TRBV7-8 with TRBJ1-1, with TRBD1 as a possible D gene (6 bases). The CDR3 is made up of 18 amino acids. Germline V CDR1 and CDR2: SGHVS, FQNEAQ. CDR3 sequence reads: CASSQRGRGAFNHTEAFF. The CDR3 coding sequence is TGTGCCAGCAGCCAGAGGGGACGGGGGGCCTTCAATCACACCGAAGCTTTCTTT.

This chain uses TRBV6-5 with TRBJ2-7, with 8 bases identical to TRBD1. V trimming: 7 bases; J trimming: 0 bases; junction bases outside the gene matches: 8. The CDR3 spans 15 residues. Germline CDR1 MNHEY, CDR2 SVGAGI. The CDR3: CASTIGQGVSYEQYF. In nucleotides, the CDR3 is TGTGCCAGCACCATCGGACAGGGTGTCTCCTACGAGCAGTACTTC.

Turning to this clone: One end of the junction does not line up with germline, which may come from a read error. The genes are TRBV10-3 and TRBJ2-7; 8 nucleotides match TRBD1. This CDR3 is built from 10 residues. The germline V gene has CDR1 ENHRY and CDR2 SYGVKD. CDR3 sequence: CAINGRDRSF. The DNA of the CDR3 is TGTGCCATCAATGGTAGGGACAGGAGCTTC.

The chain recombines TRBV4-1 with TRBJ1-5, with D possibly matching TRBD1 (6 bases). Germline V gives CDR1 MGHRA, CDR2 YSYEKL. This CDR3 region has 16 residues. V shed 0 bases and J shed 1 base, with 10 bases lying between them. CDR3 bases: TGCGCCAGCAGCCAAGATGGGCAGGGGAGCAATCAGCCCCAGCATTTT. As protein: CASSQDGQGSNQPQHF.

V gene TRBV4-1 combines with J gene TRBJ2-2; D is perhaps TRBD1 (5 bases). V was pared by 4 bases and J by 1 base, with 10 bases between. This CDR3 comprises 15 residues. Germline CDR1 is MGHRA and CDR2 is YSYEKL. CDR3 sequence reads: CASSRQTGNTGELFF. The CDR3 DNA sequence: TGCGCCAGCAGCCGCCAAACAGGGAACACCGGGGAGCTGTTTTTT.

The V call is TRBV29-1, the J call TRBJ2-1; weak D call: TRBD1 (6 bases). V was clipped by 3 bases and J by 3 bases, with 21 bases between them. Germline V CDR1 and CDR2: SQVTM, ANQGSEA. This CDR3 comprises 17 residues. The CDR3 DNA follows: TGCAGCGTTGACCCTGGCCCCCAGGGGATAGACTACAATGAGCAGTTCTTC. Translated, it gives CSVDPGPQGIDYNEQFF.

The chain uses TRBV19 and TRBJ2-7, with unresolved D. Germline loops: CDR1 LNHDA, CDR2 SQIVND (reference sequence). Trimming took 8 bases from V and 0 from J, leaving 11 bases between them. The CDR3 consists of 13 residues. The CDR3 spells CASGPGFSYEQYF. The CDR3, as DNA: TGTGCCAGTGGTCCGGGTTTCTCCTACGAGCAGTACTTC.

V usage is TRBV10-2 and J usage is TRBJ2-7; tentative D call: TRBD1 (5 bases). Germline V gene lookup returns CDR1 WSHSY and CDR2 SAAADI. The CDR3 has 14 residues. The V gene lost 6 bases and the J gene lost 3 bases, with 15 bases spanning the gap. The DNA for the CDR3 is TGCGCCAGCAGCCGGGCAGGGTCGGGCTACGAGCAGTACTTC. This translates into CASSRAGSGYEQYF.

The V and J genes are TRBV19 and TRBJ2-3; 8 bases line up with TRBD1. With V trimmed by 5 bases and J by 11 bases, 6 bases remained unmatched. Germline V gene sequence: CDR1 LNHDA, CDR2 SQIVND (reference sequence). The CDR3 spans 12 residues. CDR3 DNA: TGTGCCAGTAGTGTCCCCGGGACAGGGCAGTATTTT. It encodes CASSVPGTGQYF.

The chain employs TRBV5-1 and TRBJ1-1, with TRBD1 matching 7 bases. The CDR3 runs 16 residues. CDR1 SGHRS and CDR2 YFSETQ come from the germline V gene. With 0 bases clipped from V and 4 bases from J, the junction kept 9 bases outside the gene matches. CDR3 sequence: CASSLVAAGGSTEAFF. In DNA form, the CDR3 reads TGCGCCAGCAGCTTGGTGGCGGCAGGGGGGAGCACTGAAGCTTTCTTT.

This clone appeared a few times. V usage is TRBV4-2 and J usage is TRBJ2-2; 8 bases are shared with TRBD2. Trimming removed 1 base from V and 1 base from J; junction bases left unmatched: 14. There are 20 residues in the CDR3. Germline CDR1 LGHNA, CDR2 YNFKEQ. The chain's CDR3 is CASSQAPPSRSGGNTGELFF. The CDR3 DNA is TGTGCCAGCAGCCAAGCTCCCCCAAGTCGAAGCGGGGGGAACACCGGGGAGCTGTTTTTT.

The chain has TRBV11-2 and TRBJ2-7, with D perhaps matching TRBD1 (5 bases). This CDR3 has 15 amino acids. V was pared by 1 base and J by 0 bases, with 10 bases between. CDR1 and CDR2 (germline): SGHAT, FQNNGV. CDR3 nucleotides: TGTGCCAGCAGCTTAGGACAGTCGAGCTCCTACGAGCAGTACTTC. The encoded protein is CASSLGQSSSYEQYF.

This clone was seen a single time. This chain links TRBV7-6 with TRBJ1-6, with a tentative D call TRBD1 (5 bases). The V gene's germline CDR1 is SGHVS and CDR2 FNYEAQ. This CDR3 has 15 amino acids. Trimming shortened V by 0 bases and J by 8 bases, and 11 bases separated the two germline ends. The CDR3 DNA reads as TGTGCCAGCAGCTTAGCCCCAGGGAAACATTCACCCCTCCACTTT. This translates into CASSLAPGKHSPLHF.